This TCR beta chain appears in the sequencing data of a study of blood T cell repertoires in COVID-19. At the level of the study: Collection of acute and convalescent COVID-19 samples took place in the United States, Italy and Spain. From T cells, B-cell-depleted T cells, or PBMCs came the material, which was cDNA or gDNA.

Trimming cost V 5 bases and J 3 bases; bases outside gene matches: 7. This CDR3 spans 16 amino acids. Germline values: CDR1 SGHVS, CDR2 FQNEAQ. In the original processing: Using reference gene primer amplification, nucleated cell counts were estimated. Measured with immunoSEQ multiplex PCR; TCRdb has only the in-frame clones, and not every one. V and J calls plus clone size are reproduced from that table; the DNA served to infer D and trimming. The sample includes just under 40,000 clones, about four fifths seen only once; the top ten take roughly 21%. The TCR was taken from a man between 70 and 80 years old with acute or convalescent COVID-19. The source material was peripheral blood. The gene calls are TRBV7-8 and TRBJ2-2, with TRBD1 matching over 9 bases. For the CDR3, the DNA is TGTGCCAGCAGCCAATCCGGGACAGGGTACACCGGGGAGCTGTTTTTT. This codes for CASSQSGTGYTGELFF. The full variable domain, with the rest looked up from reference TRBV7-8 and TRBJ2-2, is GAGVSQSPRYKVAKRGQDVALRCDPISGHVSLFWYQQALGQGPEFLTYFQNEAQLDKSGLPSDRFFAERPEGSVSTLKIQRTQQEDSAVYLCASSQSGTGYTGELFFGEGSRLTVL.